This passage covers 25 T cell receptor beta chains from one sample sequenced in a study of blood T cell repertoires in COVID-19. Clones were read by immunoSEQ multiplex PCR, and TCRdb kept only the in-frame ones, dropping some. The sample has approximately 220,000 clones, roughly 84% seen once; the top ten hold 6.8%. Sequencing was performed on PBMCs or T cells enriched from blood (not recorded which). The source of these receptors is a woman in her forties who had recovered from COVID-19.

The chain links TRBV27 to TRBJ2-3; TRBD1 might be the D (5 bases). The germline V and J ends were trimmed by 0 bases and 2 bases, with 6 bases remaining between them. The CDR3 length is 14 residues. The germline V gene encodes CDR1 MNHEY and CDR2 SMNVEV (reference sequence). The CDR3 DNA sequence: TGTGCCAGCAGTTTATCCAGGGTCACAGATACGCAGTATTTT. It specifies CASSLSRVTDTQYF.

This clone was observed a single time. The sample contains more than one DNA sequence encoding this CDR3. The V gene is TRBV12-3 or TRBV12-4, the J gene TRBJ2-1, with D maybe TRBD2 (5 bases). The CDR3 totals 11 residues. Trimming stripped 4 bases from V and 8 bases from J, with 6 bases between. CDR3 protein: CASSSSHEQFF. The CDR3 DNA follows: TGTGCCAGCAGTTCTAGCCATGAGCAGTTCTTC.

The CDR3 loop is CASSRDRDNEKLFF. The CDR3 region has the DNA TGTGCCAGTAGTAGGGACAGAGATAATGAAAAACTGTTTTTT. V is TRBV19 and J is TRBJ1-4; 7 positions agree with TRBD1. Germline V lookup: CDR1 LNHDA, CDR2 SQIVND (reference sequence). The CDR3 consists of 14 residues. V was clipped by 4 bases and J by 4 bases; unmatched bases: 3.

The chain joins TRBV19 to TRBJ1-6, with D tentatively TRBD1 (5 bases). V was shortened by 11 bases and J by 10 bases, with 18 bases between the two germline ends. The CDR3 is 13 amino acids. Germline V gene data show CDR1 as LNHDA and CDR2 as SQIVND (reference sequence). The CDR3 is CAGGKGPGSPLHF. For the CDR3, the DNA is TGTGCCGGGGGGAAGGGCCCGGGGTCACCCCTCCACTTT.

The chain uses TRBV7-2 and TRBJ2-1, with no clear D. Germline values: CDR1 SGHTA, CDR2 FQGNSA. CDR3 length equals 14 residues. The germline V and J ends were trimmed by 6 bases and 4 bases, with 13 bases remaining between them. The DNA of the CDR3 is TGTGCCAGCAGTTGGGCTATTCTATACAATGAGCAGTTCTTC. This codes for CASSWAILYNEQFF.

V usage is TRBV7-2 and J usage is TRBJ2-7, with D possibly TRBD1 on 6 matching bases. The CDR3 length is 13 residues. Germline-derived CDR1 and CDR2 are SGHTA and FQGNSA. V was trimmed by 1 base and J by 4 bases, leaving 8 bases between them. The CDR3: CASSLGGRYEQYV. DNA of the CDR3: TGTGCCAGCAGCTTAGGGGGGCGGTACGAGCAGTACGTC.

J is TRBJ2-5 and V is TRBV7-2, with D tentatively TRBD2 (6 bases). The CDR3 length is 13 residues. CDR1 is SGHTA and CDR2 is FQGNSA in the germline V gene. Trimming took 3 bases from V and 7 from J, leaving 12 bases between them. CDR3 loop: CASSFLGRGTQYF. In DNA, the CDR3 is TGTGCCAGCAGCTTTTTGGGGCGGGGGACCCAGTACTTC.

The chain employs TRBV3-1 (or the pseudogene TRBV3-2) and TRBJ2-1; no definite D call. Trimming left V 3 bases short and J 4 bases short, with 10 bases between. The CDR3 is 14 residues long. The germline gives CDR1 LGHDT, CDR2 YNNKEL (reference sequence). The CDR3: CASSHLPPYNEQFF. The CDR3 region has the DNA TGTGCCAGCAGCCATCTACCCCCTTACAATGAGCAGTTCTTC.

The rearrangement uses TRBV10-1 and TRBJ2-2; TRBD1 aligns across 8 bases. Germline CDR1 and CDR2: WNHNN and SYGVQD (reference sequence). J lost 4 bases, V lost 2 bases, and 3 bases had no gene match. The CDR3 has 15 amino acids. The CDR3 reads CASSEDRGGTGELFF. The CDR3, as DNA: TGCGCCAGCAGTGAGGACAGGGGTGGCACCGGGGAGCTGTTTTTT.

The chain joins TRBV28 to TRBJ2-2; 15 bases map to TRBD2. CDR3 length: 19 residues. CDR1 is MDHEN and CDR2 is SYDVKM in the germline V gene. The V gene end was trimmed by 2 bases and the J gene end by 6 bases; junction bases not matched to a gene: 10. The CDR3 bases are TGTGCCAGCAGTTTAGGGTCTTGGACTAGCGGGAGGGCCCCCGGGGAGCTGTTTTTT. This sequence encodes CASSLGSWTSGRAPGELFF.

This chain links TRBV10-3 with TRBJ2-3; D ambiguous. The V and J ends lost 4 bases and 1 base respectively, with 12 bases between them. Germline V gene data show CDR1 as ENHRY and CDR2 as SYGVKD. This CDR3 has 15 residues. This CDR3 reads CAISGKNGGTDTQYF. CDR3 sequence (DNA): TGTGCCATCAGTGGAAAGAATGGAGGCACAGATACGCAGTATTTT.

The table lists this clone with many counts. The V and J genes are TRBV3-1 (or the pseudogene TRBV3-2) and TRBJ2-3, with unresolved D. V was cut by 1 base and J by 2 bases, with 7 bases left in between. Germline CDR1 and CDR2: LGHDT and YNNKEL (reference sequence). The CDR3 runs 14 residues. CDR3 DNA: TGTGCCAGCAGCCAAGGACTCTCCACAGATACGCAGTATTTT. Its protein is CASSQGLSTDTQYF.

The chain has TRBV20-1 and TRBJ1-2; D call uncertain. V was cut by 3 bases and J by 5 bases, with 10 bases left in between. Germline CDR1 DFQATT, CDR2 SNEGSKA (reference sequence). The CDR3 totals 12 residues. CDR3 coding DNA: TGCAGTGCTAGTCCCGTGCAGTATGGCTACACCTTC. Translation gives CSASPVQYGYTF.

This chain joins TRBV7-9 and TRBJ2-1, with D possibly being TRBD2 (6 bases). Between the trimmed V and J ends, which lost 0 bases and 9 bases, there was a span of 6 bases. The CDR3 is 12 residues long. The V gene's germline CDR1 is SEHNR and CDR2 FQNEAQ (reference sequence). The CDR3 loop reads CASSLAEGEQFF. The CDR3 bases are TGTGCCAGCAGCTTAGCGGAGGGTGAGCAGTTCTTC.

V and J are TRBV6-2 or TRBV6-3 and TRBJ2-7; 11 bases match TRBD2. The CDR3 is 19 residues long. J lost 5 bases, V lost 2 bases, and 17 bases had no gene match. Germline V gives CDR1 MNHEY, CDR2 SVGEGT. In DNA form, the CDR3 reads TGTGCCAGCAGTTACCCCCTAAAACGTAGCGGGAGGGCCTCTGACGAGCAGTACGTC. Residues: CASSYPLKRSGRASDEQYV.

V usage is TRBV7-6 and J usage is TRBJ2-5; 7 nucleotides match TRBD1. V shed 3 bases and J 5 bases; nucleotides not matched to a gene: 15. The CDR3 spans 17 residues. CDR1 is SGHVS, CDR2 FNYEAQ, per germline. Written as DNA, the CDR3 is TGTGCCAGCAGCTTCTCCCTCCCGGGGACAGAGGACGAGACCCAGTACTTC. Protein: CASSFSLPGTEDETQYF.

The CDR3, as DNA: TGTGCCATCAGTGGCCAGGGACAGATGGACTATGGCTACACCTTC. Protein: CAISGQGQMDYGYTF. The V call is TRBV10-3, the J call TRBJ1-2; 7 bases match TRBD1. The CDR3 is made up of 15 amino acids. Germline values: CDR1 ENHRY, CDR2 SYGVKD. With 4 bases clipped from V and 3 bases from J, the junction kept 8 bases outside the gene matches.

This clone was picked up one time. The chain joins TRBV12-3 or TRBV12-4 to TRBJ1-1, with D possibly being TRBD1 (5 bases). V shed 5 bases and J shed 1 base, with 8 bases lying between them. CDR3 size: 13 residues. The CDR3, as DNA: TGTGCCAGCAGTATACAGGAGAACACTGAAGCTTTCTTT. This encodes CASSIQENTEAFF.

This clone was picked up one time. This chain joins TRBV5-4 and TRBJ2-5; perhaps TRBD2 as D (6 bases). V was cut by 4 bases and J by 9 bases, with 19 bases left in between. The length of the CDR3 is 14 residues. From germline, CDR1 is SGHNT and CDR2 YYREEE (reference sequence). The CDR3 loop reads CASSPWGLQQPQYF. The CDR3 DNA follows: TGTGCCAGCAGCCCCTGGGGACTCCAGCAGCCCCAGTACTTC.

The V and J genes are TRBV27 and TRBJ1-2; 8 bases line up with TRBD1. Germline V gene sequence: CDR1 MNHEY, CDR2 SMNVEV (reference sequence). V lost 5 bases and J lost 5; bases outside the gene matches: 4. CDR3 size: 13 residues. The CDR3 reads CASSGTGPYGYTF. The CDR3 bases are TGTGCCAGCAGTGGGACAGGTCCTTATGGCTACACCTTC.

This rearrangement joins TRBV4-3 to TRBJ1-6; a weak D match, TRBD1 (5 bases). The germline V gene has CDR1 LGHNA and CDR2 YSLEER. The V end was cut by 3 bases, the J end by 9 bases, with 24 bases between. The CDR3 runs 18 residues. The CDR3 DNA follows: TGCGCCAGCAGCCAGTCGCCCCGCAGGGCAAATCTATTTTCACCCCTCCACTTT. It codes for CASSQSPRRANLFSPLHF.

The chain couples TRBV7-9 to TRBJ1-6; weak D call: TRBD1 (6 bases). Trimming stripped 5 bases from V and 7 bases from J, with 12 bases between. This CDR3 has 14 amino acids. CDR1 SEHNR and CDR2 FQNEAQ come from the germline V gene (reference sequence). The CDR3, as DNA: TGTGCCAGCAGCCCAACAGGGCACAATTCACCCCTCCACTTT. Its translation is CASSPTGHNSPLHF. Complete variable domain (other parts from reference TRBV7-9 and TRBJ1-6): DTGVSQNPRHKITKRGQNVTFRCDPISEHNRLYWYRQTLGQGPEFLTYFQNEAQLEKSRLLSDRFSAERPKGSFSTLEIQRTEQGDSAMYLCASSPTGHNSPLHFGNGTRLTVT.

As for this clone: This CDR3 is also generated by other DNA sequences in the sample. V is TRBV3-1 (or the pseudogene TRBV3-2) and J is TRBJ2-3; D is possibly TRBD1 (6 bases). Germline V gene data show CDR1 as LGHDT and CDR2 as YNNKEL (reference sequence). CDR3 length: 14 residues. Trimming stripped 4 bases from V and 3 bases from J, with 11 bases between. The CDR3 DNA reads as TGTGCCAGCAGCCCAACAGGGAATACAGATACGCAGTATTTT. Its translation is CASSPTGNTDTQYF.

J is TRBJ2-3 and V is TRBV5-6; 12 positions agree with TRBD2. V lost 4 bases to trimming and J lost 5 bases; unmatched junction nucleotides: 8. The length of the CDR3 is 16 residues. Germline CDR1 SGHDT, CDR2 YYEEEE. The CDR3 region has the DNA TGTGCCAGCAGCGAGACCTCTAGCGGGAGGGGAGATACGCAGTATTTT. It yields the protein CASSETSSGRGDTQYF.

This chain's CDR3 is CASSPGTALSYNEQFF. The CDR3 bases are TGTGCCAGCAGCCCAGGGACAGCGCTCTCCTACAATGAGCAGTTCTTC. The chain combines TRBV9 with TRBJ2-1, with 7 bases that match TRBD1. The CDR3 runs to 16 residues. J gave up 0 bases and V 4 bases, and 7 bases lay outside the gene matches. The germline gives CDR1 SGDLS, CDR2 YYNGEE.